The 20 T cell receptor beta chains presented below share a single source sample, sequenced in a study of T cell repertoires in cytomegalovirus infection. TCRdb re-analysed the reads in MiXCR, keeping a single row per CDR3 protein. The table has under 500,000 distinct CDR3 sequences, about 42% seen once. No antigen has been assigned to these receptors. Sequencing used cultured PBMCs, obtained from culture after CMV antigen stimulation. These receptors all stem from a human donor in good health (CMV status not recorded). Some clones in this sample may be carry-over from other donors' samples.

This clonotype was observed a few times. J is TRBJ2-1 and V is TRBV12-3 or TRBV12-4; the match to TRBD1 covers 7 bases. The CDR3 covers 15 residues. V gave up 0 bases and J gave up 8 bases; unmatched junction bases: 7. The DNA for the CDR3 is TGTGCCAGCAGTTTAGCGGCGGCCAGGGGGTATGAGCAGTTCTTC. It codes for CASSLAAARGYEQFF.

This chain connects TRBV11-2 to TRBJ2-7, with D uncertain. The CDR3 is made up of 15 amino acids. CDR1 SGHAT and CDR2 FQNNGV come from the germline V gene. V lost 5 bases to trimming and J lost 0 bases, with 14 bases between them. The CDR3 nucleotides are TGTGCCAGCAGCCTCTCAGACGGGCGCTCCTACGAGCAGTACTTC. Residues: CASSLSDGRSYEQYF.

In this sample, this clonotype turned up a few times. The chain recombines TRBV4-1 with TRBJ1-5; maybe TRBD1 (5 bases). Looked up from germline, CDR1 is MGHRA and CDR2 is YSYEKL. The CDR3 spans 15 residues. V was trimmed by 0 bases and J by 4 bases, leaving 10 bases between them. CDR3 in DNA: TGCGCCAGCAGCCAAGACAGGGCTTATAATCAGCCCCAGCATTTT. Translated: CASSQDRAYNQPQHF.

The sample holds a few counts of this clonotype. The rearrangement joins TRBV7-8 to TRBJ1-5; the D is unclear. Germline-derived CDR1 and CDR2 are SGHVS and FQNEAQ. V was shortened by 3 bases and J by 4 bases, with 19 bases between the two germline ends. The CDR3 contains 17 residues. The CDR3 here is CASSLGMSGIPNQPQHF. The CDR3 nucleotides are TGTGCCAGCAGCTTGGGGATGTCAGGTATTCCTAATCAGCCCCAGCATTTT.

The rearrangement links TRBV28 to TRBJ1-5; D is perhaps TRBD1 (6 bases). The CDR3 extends over 15 amino acids. Trimming stripped 5 bases from V and 6 bases from J, with 17 bases between. In germline, CDR1 is MDHEN, CDR2 SYDVKM. The CDR3 loop is CASSLGPGQRQPQHF. The DNA of the CDR3 is TGTGCCAGCAGTCTGGGCCCTGGACAGCGTCAGCCCCAGCATTTT.

This clonotype was picked up many times. The V gene is TRBV7-2, the J gene TRBJ1-1; 7 bases align to TRBD1. With V trimmed by 3 bases and J by 4 bases, 5 bases remained unmatched. Germline V gene lookup returns CDR1 SGHTA and CDR2 FQGNSA. The CDR3 is 14 amino acids. CDR3 residues: CASSLETGFTEAFF. CDR3 sequence (DNA): TGTGCCAGCAGCTTGGAGACAGGGTTCACTGAAGCTTTCTTT. Complete variable domain (other parts from reference TRBV7-2 and TRBJ1-1): GAGVSQSPSNKVTEKGKDVELRCDPISGHTALYWYRQSLGQGLEFLIYFQGNSAPDKSGLPSDRFSAERTGGSVSTLTIQRTQQEDSAVYLCASSLETGFTEAFFGQGTRLTVV.

The V call is TRBV7-6, the J call TRBJ2-5; D is perhaps TRBD1 (6 bases). The germline V gene encodes CDR1 SGHVS and CDR2 FNYEAQ. V lost 7 bases and J 3 bases, leaving 12 bases between the germline ends. CDR3 length: 13 amino acids. The CDR3 reads CASTGQTKETQYF. The CDR3 coding sequence is TGTGCCAGCACTGGACAGACAAAAGAGACCCAGTACTTC.

To note about this clonotype: At one boundary the junction diverges from the germline segment, which might be a read error. V and J are TRBV7-9 and TRBJ1-6; perhaps TRBD1 as D (6 bases). There are 15 residues in the CDR3. Germline CDR1 is SEHNR and CDR2 is FQNEAQ (reference sequence). The CDR3, as DNA: TGTGCCAGCAGCCTAGCAGGGGTTGGGAATTCACCCCTCCACTTT. Encoded protein: CASSLAGVGNSPLHF. Filled out from reference TRBV7-9 and TRBJ1-6, the complete variable domain reads DTGVSQNPRHKITKRGQNVTFRCDPISEHNRLYWYRQTLGQGPEFLTYFQNEAQLEKSRLLSDRFSAERPKGSFSTLEIQRTEQGDSAMYLCASSLAGVGNSPLHFGNGTRLTVT.

The chain combines TRBV19 with TRBJ1-1, with D possibly matching TRBD1 (5 bases). The CDR3 contains 14 residues. In germline, CDR1 is LNHDA, CDR2 SQIVND (reference sequence). Between the trimmed V and J ends, which lost 5 bases and 8 bases, there was a span of 18 bases. The CDR3 here is CASSARGRAGEAFF. The CDR3 DNA reads TGTGCCAGTAGTGCGCGGGGCAGGGCCGGGGAAGCTTTCTTT.

This sequence joins TRBV10-3 and TRBJ1-4; D is possibly TRBD1 (5 bases). The V gene lost 4 bases and the J gene lost 7 bases, with 13 bases spanning the gap. Germline CDR1 is ENHRY and CDR2 is SYGVKD. CDR3 length: 14 residues. This CDR3 is CAISVDSQPEKLFF. CDR3 coding DNA: TGTGCCATCAGTGTCGACAGCCAACCTGAAAAACTGTTTTTT.

The chain has TRBV6-1 and TRBJ2-7; weak D call: TRBD1 (5 bases). This CDR3 region has 13 residues. With 5 bases removed from V and 5 bases from J, the gap between germline ends came to 13 bases. CDR1 is MNHNS and CDR2 is SASEGT in the germline V gene. The CDR3 region has the DNA TGTGCCAGCAGTTTTGCTGGGGCAGACGAGCAGTACTTC. Its translation is CASSFAGADEQYF.

This clonotype was seen many times. The rearrangement joins TRBV7-8 to TRBJ2-1; the D gene is possibly TRBD2 (7 bases). CDR3 length equals 15 residues. The germline CDR1 and CDR2 sequences are SGHVS and FQNEAQ. V lost 4 bases, J lost 4 bases, and 14 bases lay in between. In DNA form, the CDR3 reads TGTGCCAGCAGCTCGGGGGGCGAAATATACAATGAGCAGTTCTTC. Translating it yields CASSSGGEIYNEQFF. Full variable domain (missing parts from reference TRBV7-8 and TRBJ2-1): GAGVSQSPRYKVAKRGQDVALRCDPISGHVSLFWYQQALGQGPEFLTYFQNEAQLDKSGLPSDRFFAERPEGSVSTLKIQRTQQEDSAVYLCASSSGGEIYNEQFFGPGTRLTVL.

The sample holds a few counts of this clonotype. The rearrangement joins TRBV6-2 or TRBV6-3 to TRBJ2-2, with D uncertain. Trimming removed 2 bases at V and 4 bases at J, with 5 bases between. The CDR3 length is 13 residues. The germline CDR1 and CDR2 sequences are MNHEY and SVGEGT. The CDR3 here is CASSYMSTGELFF. CDR3 in DNA: TGTGCCAGCAGTTACATGAGCACCGGGGAGCTGTTTTTT.

This clonotype showed up many times. The genes are TRBV12-3 or TRBV12-4 and TRBJ2-3; D ambiguous. Trimming removed 6 bases at V and 2 bases at J, with 6 bases between. The CDR3 contains 12 residues. The CDR3 coding sequence is TGTGCCAGCAGCTTACTCACAGATACGCAGTATTTT. It yields the protein CASSLLTDTQYF.

The gene calls are TRBV6-6 and TRBJ2-7, with TRBD1 as a possible D gene (6 bases). V lost 0 bases and J 2 bases, leaving 8 bases between the germline ends. The CDR3 loop spans 14 amino acids. CDR1 is MNHNY and CDR2 is SVGAGI in the germline V gene (reference sequence). CDR3 coding DNA: TGTGCCAGCAGTTACTCGGACAGACCCTACGAGCAGTACTTC. Residues: CASSYSDRPYEQYF.

This rearrangement joins TRBV6-1 to TRBJ2-6; 9 bases match TRBD1. This CDR3 is 17 amino acids long. The J segment lost 0 bases and the V segment lost 6 bases, leaving 6 bases of the junction unmatched. Germline loops: CDR1 MNHNS, CDR2 SASEGT. The CDR3 DNA reads as TGTGCCAGCAGGAAACAGGGGGCGAGCTCTGGGGCCAACGTCCTGACTTTC. It is translated as CASRKQGASSGANVLTF.

In this sample, this clonotype turned up a few times. The J gene is TRBJ2-3, the V gene TRBV6-6; D ambiguous. V was clipped by 7 bases and J by 0 bases, with 11 bases between them. The CDR3 runs to 14 residues. The germline V gene encodes CDR1 MNHNY and CDR2 SVGAGI (reference sequence). The CDR3 region has the DNA TGTGCCAGCATCCGGTTTCGTAGCACAGATACGCAGTATTTT. It codes for CASIRFRSTDTQYF.

The chain has TRBV18 and TRBJ2-5; no clear D gene. The CDR3 has 13 residues. V lost 3 bases to trimming and J lost 4 bases, with 9 bases between them. Germline V gene sequence: CDR1 KGHSH, CDR2 LQKENI. CDR3 protein: CASSPGSGETQYF. In nucleotides, the CDR3 is TGTGCCAGCTCACCTGGCTCCGGAGAGACCCAGTACTTC.

The chain recombines TRBV4-3 with TRBJ1-1; D might be TRBD1 (5 bases). Trimming took off 1 base at V and 0 bases at J, with 9 bases between the two ends. The CDR3 is 15 residues long. CDR1 is LGHNA, CDR2 YSLEER, per germline. This CDR3 reads CASSQVGTVNTEAFF. The DNA for the CDR3 is TGCGCCAGCAGCCAAGTAGGGACGGTGAACACTGAAGCTTTCTTT.

The chain links TRBV2 to TRBJ1-5; D is perhaps TRBD1 (5 bases). The germline V gene has CDR1 SNHLY and CDR2 FYNNEI. CDR3 length: 15 amino acids. V was trimmed by 6 bases and J by 4 bases, leaving 16 bases between them. The CDR3 sequence is CASRVFGGANQPQHF. Written as DNA, the CDR3 is TGTGCCAGCAGGGTTTTCGGGGGAGCAAATCAGCCCCAGCATTTT.